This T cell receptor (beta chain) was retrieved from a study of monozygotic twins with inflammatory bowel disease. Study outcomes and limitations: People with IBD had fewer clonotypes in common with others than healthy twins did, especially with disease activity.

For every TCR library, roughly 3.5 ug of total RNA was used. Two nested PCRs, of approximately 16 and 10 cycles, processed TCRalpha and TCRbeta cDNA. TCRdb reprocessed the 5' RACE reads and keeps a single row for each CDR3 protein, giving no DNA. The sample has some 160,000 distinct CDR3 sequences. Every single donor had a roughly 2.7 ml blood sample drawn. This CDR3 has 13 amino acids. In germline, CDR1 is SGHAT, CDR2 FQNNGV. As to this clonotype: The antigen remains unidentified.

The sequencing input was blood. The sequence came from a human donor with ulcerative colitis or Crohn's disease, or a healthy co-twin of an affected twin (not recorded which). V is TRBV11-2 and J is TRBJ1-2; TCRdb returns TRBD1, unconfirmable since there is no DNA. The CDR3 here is CASDPGQGGGYTF.